This T cell receptor beta chain was captured in a study of cytomegalovirus exposure and HLA in healthy donors. Per germline, CDR1 SEHNR and CDR2 FQNEAQ (reference sequence). The CDR3 totals 14 residues. Trimming cost V 5 bases and J 2 bases; bases outside gene matches: 5. The PCR was carried out with 60 Vbeta primers and 13 Jbeta primers. The table came from immunoSEQ multiplex PCR; TCRdb's copy has only in-frame clones and leaves some out. The listing contains under 95,000 clones. The rearrangement joins TRBV7-9 to TRBJ2-5, with 7 bases matching TRBD1. Sequenced sample: PBMCs. This clonotype originated in a female donor in good health and CMV-seropositive. The CDR3 DNA follows: TGTGCCAGCAGCCCAACAGGGGCACAAGAGACCCAGTACTTC. Translating gives CASSPTGAQETQYF.